Below, 7 T cell receptor beta chains from the same sample are listed, as sequenced in a study of shared clonotypes between healthy human individuals. Profiled with immunoSEQ multiplex PCR; TCRdb holds only in-frame clones, not every one. There are about a million clones in the sample; roughly 77% occur only once, and more than 0.85% lies in the top ten. Sequencing was done on a sample of memory CD4+ T cells from PBMCs. Documented subset: CD45RA-negative fraction. All receptors derive from a man aged 18 to 35 in good health. Some clones in this sample may be carry-over from other donors' samples.

V usage is TRBV7-2 and J usage is TRBJ1-2, with D perhaps matching TRBD1 (5 bases). CDR1 is SGHTA and CDR2 is FQGNSA in the germline V gene. The CDR3 is 15 amino acids. Trimming stripped 5 bases from V and 8 bases from J, with 21 bases between. As DNA, the CDR3 is TGTGCCAGCAGCCCCCAACCTCAGGGCATGAGAGGCTACACCTTC. It encodes CASSPQPQGMRGYTF.

The rearrangement links TRBV11-2 to TRBJ2-3, with D unclear. This CDR3 has 12 amino acids. The V gene lost 2 bases and the J gene lost 4 bases, with 4 bases spanning the gap. Germline V lookup: CDR1 SGHAT, CDR2 FQNNGV. CDR3 in DNA: TGTGCCAGCAGCTTATTTGCAGATACGCAGTATTTT. This translates into CASSLFADTQYF.

The chain has TRBV5-1 and TRBJ2-3, with D tentatively TRBD1 or TRBD2 (5 bases each). Trimming took 1 base from V and 4 from J, leaving 19 bases between them. Germline values: CDR1 SGHRS, CDR2 YFSETQ. The CDR3 extends over 17 amino acids. The CDR3 loop reads CASSLLPATGAPDTQYF. CDR3 DNA: TGCGCCAGCAGCTTGTTGCCGGCCACCGGGGCCCCAGATACGCAGTATTTT. The variable domain in full, with the rest retrieved from reference TRBV5-1 and TRBJ2-3, is KAGVTQTPRYLIKTRGQQVTLSCSPISGHRSVSWYQQTPGQGLQFLFEYFSETQRNKGNFPGRFSGRQFSNSRSEMNVSTLELGDSALYLCASSLLPATGAPDTQYFGPGTRLTVL.

There are a few counts of this clone. The chain links TRBV30 to TRBJ1-1; no clear D. From germline, CDR1 is GTSNPN and CDR2 SVGIG (reference sequence). The germline V and J ends were trimmed by 0 bases and 5 bases, with 10 bases remaining between them. The CDR3 sequence is 13 residues long. The DNA of the CDR3 is TGTGCCTGGAGTGTGGGCAGAAGGACTGAAGCTTTCTTT. As protein: CAWSVGRRTEAFF.

V is TRBV6-1 and J is TRBJ2-3; D possibly corresponds to TRBD1 (5 bases). Per the germline V gene, CDR1 is MNHNS and CDR2 is SASEGT. This CDR3 contains 13 residues. V shed 6 bases and J shed 4 bases, with 11 bases lying between them. CDR3: CASRGQGSDTQYF. Here the CDR3 DNA reads TGTGCCAGCAGGGGGCAGGGTTCAGATACGCAGTATTTT.

This chain connects TRBV11-2 to TRBJ1-2; D uncertain. This CDR3 has 14 amino acids. Germline-derived CDR1 and CDR2 are SGHAT and FQNNGV. Trimming pared 3 bases from V and 5 bases from J, leaving 13 bases between. CDR3 residues: CASSLRVPLYGYTF. The CDR3 region has the DNA TGTGCCAGCAGCTTGAGAGTTCCTCTATATGGCTACACCTTC.

This rearrangement joins TRBV28 to TRBJ1-2; D is possibly TRBD1 (6 bases). This CDR3 is 16 amino acids long. Germline-derived CDR1 and CDR2 are MDHEN and SYDVKM. Trimming stripped 2 bases from V and 2 bases from J, with 15 bases between. CDR3 sequence (DNA): TGTGCCAGCAGTTTAGGGGGCTACGTTTTGAACTATGGCTACACCTTC. This sequence encodes CASSLGGYVLNYGYTF.